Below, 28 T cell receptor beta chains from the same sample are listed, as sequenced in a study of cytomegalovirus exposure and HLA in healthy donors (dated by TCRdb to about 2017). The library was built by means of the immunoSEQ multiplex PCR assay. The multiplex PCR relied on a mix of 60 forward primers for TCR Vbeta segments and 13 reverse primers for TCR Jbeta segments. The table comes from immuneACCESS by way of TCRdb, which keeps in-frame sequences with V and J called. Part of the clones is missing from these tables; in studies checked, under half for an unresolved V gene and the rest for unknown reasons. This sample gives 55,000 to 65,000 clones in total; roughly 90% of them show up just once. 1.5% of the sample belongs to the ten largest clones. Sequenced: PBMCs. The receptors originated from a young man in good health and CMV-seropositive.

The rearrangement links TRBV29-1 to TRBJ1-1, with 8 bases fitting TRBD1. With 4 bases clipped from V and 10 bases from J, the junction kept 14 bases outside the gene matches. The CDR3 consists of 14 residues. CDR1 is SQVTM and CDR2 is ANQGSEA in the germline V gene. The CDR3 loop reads CSVGGTGGGIIAFF. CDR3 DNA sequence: TGCAGCGTTGGGGGGACAGGAGGGGGAATCATAGCTTTCTTT.

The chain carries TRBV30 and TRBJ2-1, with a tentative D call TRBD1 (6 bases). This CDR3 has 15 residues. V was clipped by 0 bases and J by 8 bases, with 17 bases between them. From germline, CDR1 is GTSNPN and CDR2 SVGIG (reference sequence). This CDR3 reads CAWSVPGRGIHEQFF. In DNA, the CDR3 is TGTGCCTGGAGTGTACCCGGCAGGGGTATACATGAGCAGTTCTTC. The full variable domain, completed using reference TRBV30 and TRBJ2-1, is SQTIHQWPATLVQPVGSPLSLECTVEGTSNPNLYWYRQAAGRGLQLLFYSVGIGQISSEVPQNLSASRPQDRQFILSSKKLLLSDSGFYLCAWSVPGRGIHEQFFGPGTRLTVL.

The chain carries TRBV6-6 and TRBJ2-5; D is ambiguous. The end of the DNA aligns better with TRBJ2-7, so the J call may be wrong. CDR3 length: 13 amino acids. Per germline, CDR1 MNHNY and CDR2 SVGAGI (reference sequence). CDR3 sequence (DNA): TGTGCCAGCAGTTCGGTCCCCACCTACGAGCAGTACTTC. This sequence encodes CASSSVPTYEQYF.

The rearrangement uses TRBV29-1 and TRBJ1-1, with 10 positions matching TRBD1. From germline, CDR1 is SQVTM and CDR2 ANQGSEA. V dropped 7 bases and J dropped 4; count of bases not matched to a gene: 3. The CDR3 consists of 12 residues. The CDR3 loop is CSARTGGTEAFF. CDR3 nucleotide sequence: TGCAGCGCCAGGACAGGGGGCACTGAAGCTTTCTTT.

The DNA for the CDR3 is TGTGCCAGCACGGAGGCAGGGGGAAATGAGCAGTTCTTC. Residues: CASTEAGGNEQFF. V is TRBV2 and J is TRBJ2-1, with 7 nucleotides matching TRBD1. This CDR3 has 13 amino acids. V gave up 7 bases and J gave up 7 bases; unmatched junction bases: 7. CDR1 is SNHLY and CDR2 is FYNNEI in the germline V gene.

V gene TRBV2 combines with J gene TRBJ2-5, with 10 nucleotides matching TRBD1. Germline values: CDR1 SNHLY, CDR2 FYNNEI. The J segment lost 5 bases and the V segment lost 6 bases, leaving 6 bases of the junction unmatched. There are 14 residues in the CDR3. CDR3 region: CASSRDRGEETQYF. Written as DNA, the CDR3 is TGTGCCAGCAGCCGGGACAGGGGTGAGGAGACCCAGTACTTC. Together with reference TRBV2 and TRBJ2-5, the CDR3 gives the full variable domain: EPEVTQTPSHQVTQMGQEVILRCVPISNHLYFYWYRQILGQKVEFLVSFYNNEISEKSEIFDDQFSVERPDGSNFTLKIRSTKLEDSAMYFCASSRDRGEETQYFGPGTRLLVL.

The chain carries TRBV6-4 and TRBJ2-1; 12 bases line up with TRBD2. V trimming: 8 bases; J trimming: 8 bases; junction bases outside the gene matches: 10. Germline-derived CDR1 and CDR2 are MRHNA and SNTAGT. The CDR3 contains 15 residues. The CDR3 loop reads CASSEKTSGSDEQFF. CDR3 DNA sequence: TGTGCCAGCTCAGAAAAGACTAGCGGGAGCGATGAGCAGTTCTTC.

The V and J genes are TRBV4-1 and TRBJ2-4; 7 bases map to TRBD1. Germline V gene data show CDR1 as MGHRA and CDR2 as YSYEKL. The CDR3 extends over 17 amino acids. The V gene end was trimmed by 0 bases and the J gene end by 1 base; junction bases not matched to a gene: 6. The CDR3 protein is CASSQDKGGVAKNIQYF. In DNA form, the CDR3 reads TGCGCCAGCAGCCAAGATAAAGGGGGCGTCGCCAAAAACATTCAGTACTTC.

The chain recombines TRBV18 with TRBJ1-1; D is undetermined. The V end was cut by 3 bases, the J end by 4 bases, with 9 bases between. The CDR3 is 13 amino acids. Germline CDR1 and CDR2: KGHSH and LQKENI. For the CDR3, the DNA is TGTGCCAGCTCACCCACAAGCGGCACTGAAGCTTTCTTT. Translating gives CASSPTSGTEAFF. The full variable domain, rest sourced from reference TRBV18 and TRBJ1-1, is NAGVMQNPRHLVRRRGQEARLRCSPMKGHSHVYWYRQLPEEGLKFMVYLQKENIIDESGMPKERFSAEFPKEGPSILRIQQVVRGDSAAYFCASSPTSGTEAFFGQGTRLTVV.

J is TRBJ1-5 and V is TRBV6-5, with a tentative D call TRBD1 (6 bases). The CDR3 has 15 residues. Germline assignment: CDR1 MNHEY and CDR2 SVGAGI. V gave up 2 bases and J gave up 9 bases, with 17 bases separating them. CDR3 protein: CASSYSRGIPGPQHF. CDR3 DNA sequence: TGTGCCAGCAGTTACAGCAGGGGCATCCCGGGGCCCCAGCATTTT.

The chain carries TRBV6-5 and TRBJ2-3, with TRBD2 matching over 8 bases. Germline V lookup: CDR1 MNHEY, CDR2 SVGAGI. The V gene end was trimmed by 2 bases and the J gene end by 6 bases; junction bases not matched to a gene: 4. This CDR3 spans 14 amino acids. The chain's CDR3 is CASSYPGGTDTQYF. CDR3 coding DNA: TGTGCCAGCAGTTACCCGGGAGGGACGGATACGCAGTATTTT.

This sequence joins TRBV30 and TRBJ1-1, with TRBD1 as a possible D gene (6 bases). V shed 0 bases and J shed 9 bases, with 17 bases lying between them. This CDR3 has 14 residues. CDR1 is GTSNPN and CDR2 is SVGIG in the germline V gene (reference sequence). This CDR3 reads CAWSVGGRGSQAFF. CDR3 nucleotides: TGTGCCTGGAGTGTAGGGGGACGTGGGAGTCAAGCTTTCTTT.

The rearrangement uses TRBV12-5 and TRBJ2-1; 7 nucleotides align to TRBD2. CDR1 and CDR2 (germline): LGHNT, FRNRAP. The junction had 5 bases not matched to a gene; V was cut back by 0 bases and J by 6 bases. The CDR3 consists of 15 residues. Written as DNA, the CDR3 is TGTGCTAGTGGTTTGGTTGAGGGAGGGCCCAATGAGCAGTTCTTC. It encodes CASGLVEGGPNEQFF.

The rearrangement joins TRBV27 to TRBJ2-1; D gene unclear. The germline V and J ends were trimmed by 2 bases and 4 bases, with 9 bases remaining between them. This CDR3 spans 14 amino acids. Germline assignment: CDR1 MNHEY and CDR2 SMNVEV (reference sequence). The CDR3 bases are TGTGCCAGCAGTTTAGAACTGAATTACAATGAGCAGTTCTTC. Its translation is CASSLELNYNEQFF.

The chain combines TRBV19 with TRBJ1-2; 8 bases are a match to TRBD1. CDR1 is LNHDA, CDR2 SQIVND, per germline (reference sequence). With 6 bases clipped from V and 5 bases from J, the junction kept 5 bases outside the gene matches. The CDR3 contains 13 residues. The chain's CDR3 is CASRDRGVYGYTF. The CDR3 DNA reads TGTGCCAGTAGAGACAGGGGCGTGTATGGCTACACCTTC.

CDR3 in DNA: TGTGCCAGCATTAGGTCACAGGGAAACAATGAGCAGTTCTTC. This gives the protein CASIRSQGNNEQFF. The chain recombines TRBV2 with TRBJ2-1; D might be TRBD1 (6 bases). The CDR3 has 14 amino acids. Germline assignment: CDR1 SNHLY and CDR2 FYNNEI. V shed 7 bases and J shed 5 bases, with 15 bases lying between them.

Written as DNA, the CDR3 is TGTGCCAGCAGCCCTAGGACTAGCGGGTCCTACGAGCAGTACTTC. It codes for CASSPRTSGSYEQYF. V and J are TRBV6-6 and TRBJ2-7, with 11 nucleotides matching TRBD2. This CDR3 contains 15 residues. Germline CDR1 is MNHNY and CDR2 is SVGAGI (reference sequence). V dropped 6 bases and J dropped 1; count of bases not matched to a gene: 5.

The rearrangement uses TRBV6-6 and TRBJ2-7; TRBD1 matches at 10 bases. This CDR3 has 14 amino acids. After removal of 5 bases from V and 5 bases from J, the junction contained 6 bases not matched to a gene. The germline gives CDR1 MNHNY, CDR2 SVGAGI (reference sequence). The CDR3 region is CASSRQGAFNEQYF. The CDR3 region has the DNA TGTGCCAGCAGTAGACAGGGGGCCTTTAACGAGCAGTACTTC.

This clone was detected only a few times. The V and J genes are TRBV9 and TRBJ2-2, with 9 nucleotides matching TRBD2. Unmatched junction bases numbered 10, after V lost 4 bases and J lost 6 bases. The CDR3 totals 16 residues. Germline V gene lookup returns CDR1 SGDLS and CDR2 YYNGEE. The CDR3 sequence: CASSRRTSARAGELFF. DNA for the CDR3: TGTGCCAGCAGCAGACGGACTAGCGCGAGAGCCGGGGAGCTGTTTTTT.

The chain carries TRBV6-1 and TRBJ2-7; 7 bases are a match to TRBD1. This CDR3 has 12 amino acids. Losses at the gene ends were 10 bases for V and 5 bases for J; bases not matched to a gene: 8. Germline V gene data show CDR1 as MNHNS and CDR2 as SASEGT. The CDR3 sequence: CAIRQGTHEQYF. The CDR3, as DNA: TGTGCCATCAGACAGGGCACGCACGAGCAGTACTTC.

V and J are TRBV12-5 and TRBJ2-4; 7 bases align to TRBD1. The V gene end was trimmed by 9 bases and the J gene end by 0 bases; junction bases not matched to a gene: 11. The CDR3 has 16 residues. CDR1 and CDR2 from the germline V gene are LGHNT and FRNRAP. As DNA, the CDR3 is TGTGCTAGCAGCTTGGTTGGACAGGAAGCCAAAAACATTCAGTACTTC. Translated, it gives CASSLVGQEAKNIQYF.

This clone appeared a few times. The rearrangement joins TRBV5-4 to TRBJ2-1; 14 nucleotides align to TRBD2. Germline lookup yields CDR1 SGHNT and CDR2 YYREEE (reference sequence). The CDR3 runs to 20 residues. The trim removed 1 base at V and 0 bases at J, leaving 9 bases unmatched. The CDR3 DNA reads TGTGCCAGCAGCTTGCCCTTTCCGGGACTAGCGGGAGCCTCCTACAATGAGCAGTTCTTC. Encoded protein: CASSLPFPGLAGASYNEQFF.

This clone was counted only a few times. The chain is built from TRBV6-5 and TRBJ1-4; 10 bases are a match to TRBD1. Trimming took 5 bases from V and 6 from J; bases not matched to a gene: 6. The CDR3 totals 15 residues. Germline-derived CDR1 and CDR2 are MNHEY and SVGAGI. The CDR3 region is CASSIDRGRYEKLFF. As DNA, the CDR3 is TGTGCCAGCAGTATCGACAGGGGGCGGTATGAAAAACTGTTTTTT.

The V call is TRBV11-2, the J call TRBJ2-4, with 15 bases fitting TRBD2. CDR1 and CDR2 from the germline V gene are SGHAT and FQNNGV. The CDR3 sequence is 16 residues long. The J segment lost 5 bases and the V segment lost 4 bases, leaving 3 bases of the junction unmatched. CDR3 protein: CASSWWTSGRENIQYF. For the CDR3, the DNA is TGTGCCAGCAGCTGGTGGACTAGCGGGAGGGAAAACATTCAGTACTTC.

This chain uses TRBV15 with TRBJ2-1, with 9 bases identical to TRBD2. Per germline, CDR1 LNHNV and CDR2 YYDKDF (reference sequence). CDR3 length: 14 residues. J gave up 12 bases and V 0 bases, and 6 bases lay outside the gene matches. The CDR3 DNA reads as TGTGCCACCAGCAGAGATACCAGCGGGAGGTCGCAGTTCTTC. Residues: CATSRDTSGRSQFF.

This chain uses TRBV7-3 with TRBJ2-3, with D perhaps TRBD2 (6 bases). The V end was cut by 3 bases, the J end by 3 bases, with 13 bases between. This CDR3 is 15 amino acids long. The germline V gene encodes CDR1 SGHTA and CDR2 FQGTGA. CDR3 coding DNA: TGTGCCAGCAGCTTCGGGAGCTGGACTACAGATACGCAGTATTTT. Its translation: CASSFGSWTTDTQYF.

CDR3 sequence (DNA): TGTGCCAGCAGCTTGTCACTAGCGGGGCACAATGAGCAGTTCTTC. Protein product: CASSLSLAGHNEQFF. V is TRBV7-2 and J is TRBJ2-1; 10 nucleotides align to TRBD2. Germline CDR1 and CDR2: SGHTA and FQGNSA. V trimming: 3 bases; J trimming: 5 bases; junction bases outside the gene matches: 4. This CDR3 spans 15 amino acids.

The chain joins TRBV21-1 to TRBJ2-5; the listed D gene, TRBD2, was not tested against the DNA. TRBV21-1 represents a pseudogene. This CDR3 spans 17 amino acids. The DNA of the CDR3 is TGTGCCAGCAGCAAAAGGGGGGAGCGGGAGGTGGGAGAGACCCAGTACTTC. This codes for CASSKRGEREVGETQYF.